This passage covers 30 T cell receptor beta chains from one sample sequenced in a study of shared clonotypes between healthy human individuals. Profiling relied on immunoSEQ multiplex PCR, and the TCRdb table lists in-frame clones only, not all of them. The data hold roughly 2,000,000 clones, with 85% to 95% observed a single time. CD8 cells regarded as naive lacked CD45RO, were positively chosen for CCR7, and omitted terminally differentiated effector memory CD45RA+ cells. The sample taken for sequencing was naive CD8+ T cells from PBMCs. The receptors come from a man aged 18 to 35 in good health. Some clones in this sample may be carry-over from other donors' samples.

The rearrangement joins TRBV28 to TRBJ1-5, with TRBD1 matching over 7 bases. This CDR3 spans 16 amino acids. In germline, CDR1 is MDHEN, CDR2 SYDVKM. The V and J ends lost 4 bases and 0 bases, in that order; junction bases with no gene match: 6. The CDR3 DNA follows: TGTGCCAGCAGTTCCACAGGGGAGGATAGCAATCAGCCCCAGCATTTT. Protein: CASSSTGEDSNQPQHF.

The CDR3 here is CASSLGHFDEQFF. Here the CDR3 DNA reads TGTGCCAGTAGTCTGGGACATTTCGATGAGCAGTTCTTC. V is TRBV19 and J is TRBJ2-1; D possibly corresponds to TRBD1 (6 bases). Germline lookup yields CDR1 LNHDA and CDR2 SQIVND (reference sequence). V lost 5 bases, J lost 8 bases, and 13 bases lay in between. The CDR3 spans 13 residues.

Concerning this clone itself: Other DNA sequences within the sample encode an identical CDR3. As DNA, the CDR3 is TGTGCCAGCAGTTTATCACAGGGACGCACTGAAGCTTTCTTT. Translating it yields CASSLSQGRTEAFF. The chain combines TRBV27 with TRBJ1-1; TRBD1 might be the D (6 bases). Germline loops: CDR1 MNHEY, CDR2 SMNVEV (reference sequence). Trimming took off 0 bases at V and 4 bases at J, with 9 bases between the two ends. The CDR3 covers 14 residues.

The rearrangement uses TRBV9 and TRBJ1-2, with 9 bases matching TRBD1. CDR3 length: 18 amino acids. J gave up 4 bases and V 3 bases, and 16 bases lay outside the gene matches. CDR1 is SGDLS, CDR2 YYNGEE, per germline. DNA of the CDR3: TGTGCCAGCAGCGGATTCCGGGACAGGGCCCCCACGCCCTATGGCTACACCTTC. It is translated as CASSGFRDRAPTPYGYTF.

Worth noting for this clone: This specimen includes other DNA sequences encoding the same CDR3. CDR3 coding DNA: TGTGCCAGCAGCGGAGGAGGTTACGAGCAGTACTTC. Protein sequence: CASSGGGYEQYF. The chain joins TRBV27 to TRBJ2-7; the D gene is possibly TRBD2 (5 bases). The CDR3 is made up of 12 amino acids. Looked up from germline, CDR1 is MNHEY and CDR2 is SMNVEV (reference sequence). Trimming cost V 6 bases and J 4 bases, with 10 bases left between them.

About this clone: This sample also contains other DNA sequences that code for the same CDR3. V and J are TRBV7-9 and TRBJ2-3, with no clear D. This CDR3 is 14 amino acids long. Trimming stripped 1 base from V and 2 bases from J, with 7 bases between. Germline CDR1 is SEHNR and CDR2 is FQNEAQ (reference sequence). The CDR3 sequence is CASSLGGLTDTQYF. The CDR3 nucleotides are TGTGCCAGCAGCTTAGGTGGCCTCACAGATACGCAGTATTTT.

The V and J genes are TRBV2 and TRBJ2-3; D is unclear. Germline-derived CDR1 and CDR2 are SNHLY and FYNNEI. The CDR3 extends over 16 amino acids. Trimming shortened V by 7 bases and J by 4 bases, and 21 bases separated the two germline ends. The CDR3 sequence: CASIGRALTGSDTQYF. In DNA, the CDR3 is TGTGCCAGCATAGGTCGGGCGTTAACCGGCTCAGATACGCAGTATTTT.

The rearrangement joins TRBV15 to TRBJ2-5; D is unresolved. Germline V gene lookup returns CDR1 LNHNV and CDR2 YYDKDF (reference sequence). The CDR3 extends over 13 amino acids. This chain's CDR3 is CATRTLHGETQYF. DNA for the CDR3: TGTGCGACAAGGACGCTTCACGGGGAGACCCAGTACTTC.

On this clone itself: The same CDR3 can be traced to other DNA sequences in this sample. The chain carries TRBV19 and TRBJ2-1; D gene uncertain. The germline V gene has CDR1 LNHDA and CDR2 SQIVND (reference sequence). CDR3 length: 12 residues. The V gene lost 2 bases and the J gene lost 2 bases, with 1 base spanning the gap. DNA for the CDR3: TGTGCCAGTAGTATAACCTACAATGAGCAGTTCTTC. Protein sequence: CASSITYNEQFF. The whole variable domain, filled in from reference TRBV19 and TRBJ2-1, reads DGGITQSPKYLFRKEGQNVTLSCEQNLNHDAMYWYRQDPGQGLRLIYYSQIVNDFQKGDIAEGYSVSREKKESFPLTVTSAQKNPTAFYLCASSITYNEQFFGPGTRLTVL.

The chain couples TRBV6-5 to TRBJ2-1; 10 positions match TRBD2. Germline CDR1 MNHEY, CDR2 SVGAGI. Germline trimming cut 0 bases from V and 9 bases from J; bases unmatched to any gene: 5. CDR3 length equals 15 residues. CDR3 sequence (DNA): TGTGCCAGCAGTTACTCTACTAGCGGGACGGTTGAGCAGTTCTTC. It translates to CASSYSTSGTVEQFF.

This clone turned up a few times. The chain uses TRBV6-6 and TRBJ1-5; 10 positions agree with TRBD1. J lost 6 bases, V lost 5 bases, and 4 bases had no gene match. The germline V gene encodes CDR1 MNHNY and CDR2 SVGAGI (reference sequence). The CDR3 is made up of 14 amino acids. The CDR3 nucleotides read TGTGCCAGCAGTCCCTGGACAGGGGGTCAGCCCCAGCATTTT. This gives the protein CASSPWTGGQPQHF.

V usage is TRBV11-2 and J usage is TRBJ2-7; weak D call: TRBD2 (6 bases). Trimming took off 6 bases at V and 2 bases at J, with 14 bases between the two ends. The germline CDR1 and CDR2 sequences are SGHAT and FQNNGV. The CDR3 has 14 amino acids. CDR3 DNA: TGTGCCAGCAGGTGGATAGGGGAGGCCTACGAGCAGTACTTC. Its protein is CASRWIGEAYEQYF.

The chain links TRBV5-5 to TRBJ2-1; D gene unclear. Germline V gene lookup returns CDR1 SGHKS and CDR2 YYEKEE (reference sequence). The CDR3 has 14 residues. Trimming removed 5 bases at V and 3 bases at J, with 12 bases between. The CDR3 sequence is CASSPDLGYNEQFF. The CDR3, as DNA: TGTGCCAGCAGTCCGGATCTGGGCTACAATGAGCAGTTCTTC.

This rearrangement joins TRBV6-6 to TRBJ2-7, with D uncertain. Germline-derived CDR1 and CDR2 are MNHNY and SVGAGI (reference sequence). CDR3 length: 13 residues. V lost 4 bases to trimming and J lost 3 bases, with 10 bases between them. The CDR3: CASSSGRFYEQYF. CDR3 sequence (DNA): TGTGCCAGCAGTTCCGGCCGGTTCTACGAGCAGTACTTC.

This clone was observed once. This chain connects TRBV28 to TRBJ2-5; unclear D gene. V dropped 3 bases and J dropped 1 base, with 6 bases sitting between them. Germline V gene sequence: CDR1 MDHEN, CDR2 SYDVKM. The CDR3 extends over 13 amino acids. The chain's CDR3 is CASSFSPQETQYF. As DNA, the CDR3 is TGTGCCAGCAGTTTCTCGCCCCAAGAGACCCAGTACTTC.

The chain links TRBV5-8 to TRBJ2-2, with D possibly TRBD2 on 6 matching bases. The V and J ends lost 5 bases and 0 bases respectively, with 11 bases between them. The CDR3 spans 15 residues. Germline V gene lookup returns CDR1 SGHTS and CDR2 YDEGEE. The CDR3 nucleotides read TGTGCCAGCAGGATGGGACTTTCGAACACCGGGGAGCTGTTTTTT. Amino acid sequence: CASRMGLSNTGELFF.

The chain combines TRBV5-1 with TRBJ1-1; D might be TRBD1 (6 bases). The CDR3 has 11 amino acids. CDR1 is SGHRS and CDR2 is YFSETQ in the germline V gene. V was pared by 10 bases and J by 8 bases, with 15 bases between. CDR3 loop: CADTTGTEAFF. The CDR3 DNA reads TGCGCCGATACAACCGGGACAGAAGCTTTCTTT. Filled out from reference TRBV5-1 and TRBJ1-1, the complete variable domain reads KAGVTQTPRYLIKTRGQQVTLSCSPISGHRSVSWYQQTPGQGLQFLFEYFSETQRNKGNFPGRFSGRQFSNSRSEMNVSTLELGDSALYLCADTTGTEAFFGQGTRLTVV.

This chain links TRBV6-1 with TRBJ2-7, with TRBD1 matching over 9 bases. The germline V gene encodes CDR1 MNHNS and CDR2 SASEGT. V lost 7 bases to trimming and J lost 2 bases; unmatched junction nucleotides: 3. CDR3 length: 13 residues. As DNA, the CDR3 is TGTGCCAGCACCGGGGACAGGGCCTACGAGCAGTACTTC. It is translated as CASTGDRAYEQYF.

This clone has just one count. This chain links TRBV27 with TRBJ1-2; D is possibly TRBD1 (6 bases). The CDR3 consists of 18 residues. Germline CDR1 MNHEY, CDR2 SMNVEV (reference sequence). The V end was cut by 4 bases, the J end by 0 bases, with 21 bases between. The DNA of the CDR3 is TGTGCCAGCAGTTCATATTACTCCCCACAGGGCGCTAACTATGGCTACACCTTC. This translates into CASSSYYSPQGANYGYTF.

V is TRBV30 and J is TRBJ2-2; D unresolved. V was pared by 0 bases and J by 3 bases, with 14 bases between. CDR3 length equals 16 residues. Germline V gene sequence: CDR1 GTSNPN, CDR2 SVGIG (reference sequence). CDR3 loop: CAWSVWIGQYTGELFF. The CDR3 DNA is TGTGCCTGGAGTGTGTGGATAGGGCAGTACACCGGGGAGCTGTTTTTT.

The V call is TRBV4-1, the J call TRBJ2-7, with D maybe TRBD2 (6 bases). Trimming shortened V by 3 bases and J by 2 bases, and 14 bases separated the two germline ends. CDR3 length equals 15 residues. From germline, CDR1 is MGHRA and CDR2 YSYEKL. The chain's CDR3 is CASSHDPGLPYEQYF. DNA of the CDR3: TGCGCCAGCAGCCACGACCCGGGACTGCCCTACGAGCAGTACTTC.

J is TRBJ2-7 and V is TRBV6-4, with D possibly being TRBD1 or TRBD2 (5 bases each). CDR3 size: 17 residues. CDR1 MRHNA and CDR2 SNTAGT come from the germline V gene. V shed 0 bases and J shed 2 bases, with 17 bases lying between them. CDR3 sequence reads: CASSDSKEVGPPYEQYF. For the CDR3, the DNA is TGTGCCAGCAGTGACTCGAAGGAGGTGGGGCCCCCCTACGAGCAGTACTTC.

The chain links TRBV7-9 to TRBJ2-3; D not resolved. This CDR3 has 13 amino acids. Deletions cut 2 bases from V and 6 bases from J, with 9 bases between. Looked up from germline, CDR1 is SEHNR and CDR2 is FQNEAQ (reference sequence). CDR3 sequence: CASSLFLIDTQYF. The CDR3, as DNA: TGTGCCAGCAGCTTATTTTTGATCGATACGCAGTATTTT.

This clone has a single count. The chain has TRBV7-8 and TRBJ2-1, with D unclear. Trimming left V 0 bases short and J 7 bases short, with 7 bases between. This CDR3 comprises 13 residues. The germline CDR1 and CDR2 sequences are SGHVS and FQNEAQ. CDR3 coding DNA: TGTGCCAGCAGCTTAGCGACAAGTAATGAGCAGTTCTTC. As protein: CASSLATSNEQFF.

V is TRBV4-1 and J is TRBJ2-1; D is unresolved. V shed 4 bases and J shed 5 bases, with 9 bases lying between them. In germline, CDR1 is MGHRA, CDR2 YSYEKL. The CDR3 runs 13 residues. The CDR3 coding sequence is TGCGCCAGCAGCCTCTGGGGTAACAATGAGCAGTTCTTC. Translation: CASSLWGNNEQFF.

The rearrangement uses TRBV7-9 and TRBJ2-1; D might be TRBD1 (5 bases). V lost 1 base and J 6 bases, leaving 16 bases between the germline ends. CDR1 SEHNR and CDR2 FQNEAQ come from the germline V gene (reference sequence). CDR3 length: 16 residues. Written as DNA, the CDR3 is TGTGCCAGCAGCTTAGTGGGCAGGGCCGGCGTCAATGAGCAGTTCTTC. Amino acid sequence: CASSLVGRAGVNEQFF.

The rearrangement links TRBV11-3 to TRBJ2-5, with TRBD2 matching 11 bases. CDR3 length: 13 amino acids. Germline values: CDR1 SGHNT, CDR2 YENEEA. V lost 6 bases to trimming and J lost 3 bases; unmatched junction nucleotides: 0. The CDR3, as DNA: TGTGCCAGCAGACTAGCGGGAGAAGAGACCCAGTACTTC. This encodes CASRLAGEETQYF.

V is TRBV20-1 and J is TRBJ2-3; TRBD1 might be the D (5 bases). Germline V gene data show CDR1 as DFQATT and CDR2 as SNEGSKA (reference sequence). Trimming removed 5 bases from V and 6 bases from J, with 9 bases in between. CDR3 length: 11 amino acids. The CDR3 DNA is TGCAGTGCTCAGGGTGTTGATACGCAGTATTTT. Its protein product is CSAQGVDTQYF.

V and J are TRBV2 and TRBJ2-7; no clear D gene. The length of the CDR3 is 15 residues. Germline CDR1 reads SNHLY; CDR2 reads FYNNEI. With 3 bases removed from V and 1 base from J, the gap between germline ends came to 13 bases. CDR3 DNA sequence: TGTGCCAGCAGTGAGGGAATCGGCGGTTCCTACGAGCAGTACTTC. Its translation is CASSEGIGGSYEQYF.

The DNA for the CDR3 is TGCGCCAGCAGCCAAGTTGGCCACAACTATGGCTACACCTTC. Residues: CASSQVGHNYGYTF. The genes are TRBV4-1 and TRBJ1-2; D ambiguous. V lost 1 base, J lost 2 bases, and 8 bases lay in between. CDR3 length equals 14 residues. The germline gives CDR1 MGHRA, CDR2 YSYEKL.